The 30 T cell receptor beta chains listed next were all sequenced from one sample in a study of cytomegalovirus exposure and HLA in healthy donors. With 60 Vbeta and 13 Jbeta primers, the PCR was carried out. Assay: immunoSEQ multiplex PCR; the TCRdb copy retains only in-frame clones and omits some. The sample records some 140,000 clones, 60% to 80% being singletons. Sample: PBMCs. The receptors shown here come from a man aged 25 to 40 in good health and CMV-seronegative.

The chain uses TRBV5-4 and TRBJ2-7; 11 nucleotides match TRBD1. With V trimmed by 4 bases and J by 3 bases, 3 bases remained unmatched. The CDR3 has 14 amino acids. Germline V lookup: CDR1 SGHNT, CDR2 YYREEE (reference sequence). The CDR3 region has the DNA TGTGCCAGCAGCGACGGGACAGGGGGCTACGAGCAGTACTTC. Encoded protein: CASSDGTGGYEQYF.

V and J are TRBV6-5 and TRBJ1-2; 10 bases are a match to TRBD1. The J segment lost 8 bases and the V segment lost 0 bases, leaving 6 bases of the junction unmatched. CDR1 is MNHEY, CDR2 SVGAGI, per germline. The CDR3 covers 15 residues. CDR3 DNA: TGTGCCAGCAGTTACTCGAGTGGGACAGGGGTCGGCTACACCTTC. Residues: CASSYSSGTGVGYTF.

The CDR3 DNA sequence: TGCGCCAGCAGCCAAGATGTATGGGACAGGGCCTCCTACGAGCAGTACTTC. It specifies CASSQDVWDRASYEQYF. This chain joins TRBV4-1 and TRBJ2-5; 9 bases align to TRBD1. The last part of the DNA fits TRBJ2-7 better; the J call may be wrong. This CDR3 has 17 amino acids. From germline, CDR1 is MGHRA and CDR2 YSYEKL.

This clone showed up just a few times. The chain uses TRBV7-2 and TRBJ2-7, with 8 bases aligning to TRBD2. There are 13 residues in the CDR3. Germline trimming cut 5 bases from V and 7 bases from J; bases unmatched to any gene: 7. The V gene's germline CDR1 is SGHTA and CDR2 FQGNSA. CDR3 sequence reads: CASSPGGSGEQYF. As DNA, the CDR3 is TGTGCCAGCAGCCCGGGGGGGTCTGGGGAGCAGTACTTC.

The chain uses TRBV28 and TRBJ2-7; 9 bases fit TRBD2. Germline V CDR1 and CDR2: MDHEN, SYDVKM. The V and J ends lost 4 bases and 5 bases, in that order; junction bases with no gene match: 18. The CDR3 has 18 residues. For the CDR3, the DNA is TGTGCCAGCAGTTCAGCGGCTAGCGGGACGCCCCATTCGGACGAGCAGTACTTC. It codes for CASSSAASGTPHSDEQYF.

V usage is TRBV5-4 and J usage is TRBJ2-2; 11 nucleotides match TRBD2. The CDR3 is 15 residues long. Germline V gene sequence: CDR1 SGHNT, CDR2 YYREEE (reference sequence). With V trimmed by 4 bases and J by 6 bases, 5 bases remained unmatched. The CDR3 protein is CASSHSGRAPGELFF. CDR3 DNA: TGTGCCAGCAGCCATAGCGGGAGGGCCCCCGGGGAGCTGTTTTTT.

The chain combines TRBV7-8 with TRBJ2-1; D is perhaps TRBD2 (5 bases). CDR1 and CDR2 (germline): SGHVS, FQNEAQ. The ends were cut back, 1 base at V and 7 bases at J, with 11 bases in the middle. CDR3 size: 14 residues. CDR3 DNA sequence: TGTGCCAGCAGCTTAGTTAGGGAGACGAATGAGCAGTTCTTC. Protein: CASSLVRETNEQFF.

The genes are TRBV5-4 and TRBJ2-3; TRBD2 matches at 11 bases. CDR3 size: 18 residues. The trim removed 5 bases at V and 2 bases at J, leaving 13 bases unmatched. Germline CDR1 SGHNT, CDR2 YYREEE (reference sequence). CDR3 protein: CASSPRASGRFSTDTQYF. The CDR3 nucleotides read TGTGCCAGCAGTCCCCGGGCTAGCGGGAGGTTTTCCACAGATACGCAGTATTTT.

This clone has more than one count but fewer than ten. Within the sample, other DNA sequences also encode this same CDR3. The chain has TRBV9 and TRBJ2-1; D might be TRBD1 (6 bases). Germline V CDR1 and CDR2: SGDLS, YYNGEE. V lost 4 bases, J lost 7 bases, and 9 bases lay in between. The CDR3 sequence is 12 residues long. CDR3 sequence reads: CASSPQGNEQFF. The CDR3 region has the DNA TGTGCCAGCAGCCCCCAGGGGAATGAGCAGTTCTTC.

The rearrangement links TRBV27 to TRBJ2-5, with 7 bases identical to TRBD1. There are 15 residues in the CDR3. The V and J ends lost 3 bases and 0 bases, in that order; junction bases with no gene match: 4. Germline-derived CDR1 and CDR2 are MNHEY and SMNVEV (reference sequence). CDR3 in amino acids: CASSFSTGHQETQYF. In DNA form, the CDR3 reads TGTGCCAGCAGTTTTTCGACAGGGCACCAAGAGACCCAGTACTTC.

V is TRBV5-1 and J is TRBJ2-7; 7 bases are a match to TRBD2. CDR1 SGHRS and CDR2 YFSETQ come from the germline V gene. The CDR3 contains 18 residues. Germline trimming cut 1 base from V and 0 bases from J; bases unmatched to any gene: 13. DNA for the CDR3: TGCGCCAGCAGCTTGAGGATCCCCATTAGCGGGCACTCCTACGAGCAGTACTTC. This gives the protein CASSLRIPISGHSYEQYF.

CDR3 nucleotide sequence: TGTGCGAGCGAACCACCCCCACATAACACCGGGGAGCTGTTTTTT. Residues: CASEPPPHNTGELFF. The gene calls are TRBV6-1 and TRBJ2-2; D unresolved. The CDR3 loop spans 15 amino acids. The germline CDR1 and CDR2 sequences are MNHNS and SASEGT.

V is TRBV9 and J is TRBJ2-4, with 9 bases lining up with TRBD1. With V trimmed by 3 bases and J by 6 bases, 4 bases remained unmatched. Germline V gene lookup returns CDR1 SGDLS and CDR2 YYNGEE. The CDR3 has 14 residues. The CDR3 spells CASSGGDRVNIQYF. DNA for the CDR3: TGTGCCAGCAGCGGGGGGGACAGGGTAAACATTCAGTACTTC. The whole variable domain, filled in from reference TRBV9 and TRBJ2-4, reads DSGVTQTPKHLITATGQRVTLRCSPRSGDLSVYWYQQSLDQGLQFLIQYYNGEERAKGNILERFSAQQFPDLHSELNLSSLELGDSALYFCASSGGDRVNIQYFGAGTRLSVL.

A single count supports this clone. The J gene is TRBJ1-1, the V gene TRBV5-5; 9 bases fit TRBD1. With 3 bases clipped from V and 0 bases from J, the junction kept 9 bases outside the gene matches. Germline lookup yields CDR1 SGHKS and CDR2 YYEKEE (reference sequence). The CDR3 has 17 residues. Here the CDR3 reads CASSWDRARKLNTEAFF. The CDR3 DNA reads TGTGCCAGCAGCTGGGACAGGGCGCGCAAATTGAACACTGAAGCTTTCTTT.

This clone was observed a few times. The chain employs TRBV29-1 and TRBJ2-1; TRBD2 matches 7 bases. V lost 1 base to trimming and J lost 3 bases; unmatched junction nucleotides: 3. CDR3 length: 14 amino acids. From germline, CDR1 is SQVTM and CDR2 ANQGSEA. Here the CDR3 reads CSVEGGGSYNEQFF. The CDR3 region has the DNA TGCAGCGTTGAAGGGGGCGGGAGCTACAATGAGCAGTTCTTC.

V gene TRBV7-3 combines with J gene TRBJ2-2; 7 positions agree with TRBD2. The CDR3 runs to 16 residues. Germline lookup yields CDR1 SGHTA and CDR2 FQGTGA. V was clipped by 2 bases and J by 4 bases; unmatched bases: 7. The chain's CDR3 is CASSLRGGSPTGELFF. The CDR3 nucleotides are TGTGCCAGCAGCTTACGGGGCGGGAGCCCCACCGGGGAGCTGTTTTTT.

The CDR3: CASSQPTRLAGAHNEQFF. CDR3 bases: TGCGCCAGCAGCCAGCCAACCCGACTAGCGGGAGCCCACAATGAGCAGTTCTTC. The chain links TRBV4-1 to TRBJ2-1; 12 bases are a match to TRBD2. The germline CDR1 and CDR2 sequences are MGHRA and YSYEKL. V was pared by 3 bases and J by 5 bases, with 11 bases of the junction left unmatched. The CDR3 is made up of 18 amino acids.

J is TRBJ2-2 and V is TRBV19; 8 nucleotides line up with TRBD1. Germline CDR1 and CDR2: LNHDA and SQIVND (reference sequence). The junction had 6 bases not matched to a gene; V was cut back by 1 base and J by 5 bases. The CDR3 runs to 16 residues. CDR3 coding DNA: TGTGCCAGTAGTATAGGTGGGGACAGGCGAACCGGGGAGCTGTTTTTT. This gives the protein CASSIGGDRRTGELFF. The entire variable domain, with the rest obtained from reference TRBV19 and TRBJ2-2, is as follows: DGGITQSPKYLFRKEGQNVTLSCEQNLNHDAMYWYRQDPGQGLRLIYYSQIVNDFQKGDIAEGYSVSREKKESFPLTVTSAQKNPTAFYLCASSIGGDRRTGELFFGEGSRLTVL.

The rearrangement links TRBV7-3 to TRBJ2-1, with a possible D match to TRBD2 (5 bases). Trimming took off 0 bases at V and 3 bases at J, with 18 bases between the two ends. Per the germline V gene, CDR1 is SGHTA and CDR2 is FQGTGA. CDR3 length: 18 residues. The CDR3 region is CASSLTGVSFGSYNEQFF. CDR3 DNA sequence: TGTGCCAGCAGCTTAACGGGTGTCTCTTTTGGGAGCTACAATGAGCAGTTCTTC.

This rearrangement joins TRBV2 to TRBJ2-7; 9 nucleotides agree with TRBD1. The CDR3 covers 13 residues. Per germline, CDR1 SNHLY and CDR2 FYNNEI. Trimming removed 6 bases from V and 4 bases from J; junction bases left unmatched: 4. The CDR3 protein is CASRGTGKYEQYF. CDR3 coding DNA: TGTGCCAGCAGGGGGACAGGGAAGTACGAGCAGTACTTC.

The rearrangement uses TRBV15 and TRBJ2-1; 8 positions match TRBD2. CDR3 length: 17 residues. CDR1 and CDR2 from the germline V gene are LNHNV and YYDKDF (reference sequence). Trimming took 3 bases from V and 1 from J; bases not matched to a gene: 8. CDR3 residues: CATSRHGSGDSYNEQFF. The CDR3 DNA is TGTGCCACCAGCAGGCACGGTAGCGGGGATTCCTACAATGAGCAGTTCTTC.

This chain links TRBV7-5 with TRBJ1-5; the table gives TRBD1 as D, unverified against the DNA. TRBV7-5 is recorded as a pseudogene. CDR3 length: 16 residues. The CDR3 region has the DNA TGTGCCAGAAGCTTAGGGTTTAGGGGGCAAGGTCAGCCCCAGCATTTT. This sequence encodes CARSLGFRGQGQPQHF.

This clone was recorded only once. V gene TRBV9 combines with J gene TRBJ2-2, with 7 bases aligning to TRBD1. This CDR3 region has 16 residues. The V gene's germline CDR1 is SGDLS and CDR2 YYNGEE. Trimming took 2 bases from V and 1 from J; bases not matched to a gene: 5. The CDR3 coding sequence is TGTGCCAGCAGCGTCTCAAACAGGGGGAACACCGGGGAGCTGTTTTTT. It codes for CASSVSNRGNTGELFF.

The chain joins TRBV7-9 to TRBJ2-3; 10 bases align to TRBD2. This CDR3 is built from 16 residues. The trim removed 4 bases at V and 2 bases at J, leaving 6 bases unmatched. Germline CDR1 SEHNR, CDR2 FQNEAQ (reference sequence). CDR3 sequence reads: CASSYSGTSDTDTQYF. The DNA for the CDR3 is TGTGCCAGCAGCTATTCCGGGACTAGCGACACAGATACGCAGTATTTT.

This chain links TRBV27 with TRBJ2-1, with 8 bases fitting TRBD1. The J segment lost 3 bases and the V segment lost 10 bases, leaving 14 bases of the junction unmatched. Germline CDR1 MNHEY, CDR2 SMNVEV (reference sequence). There are 16 residues in the CDR3. CDR3 DNA: TGTGCCACCGACGAAGTAAGGACAGGGCGCTACAATGAGCAGTTCTTC. This encodes CATDEVRTGRYNEQFF.

This chain joins TRBV7-3 and TRBJ2-5; no clear D gene. The germline V gene has CDR1 SGHTA and CDR2 FQGTGA. The CDR3 spans 13 residues. The V gene lost 2 bases and the J gene lost 4 bases, with 8 bases spanning the gap. The CDR3 spells CASSLGRLETQYF. As DNA, the CDR3 is TGTGCCAGCAGCTTAGGGCGCTTAGAGACCCAGTACTTC.

The chain combines TRBV10-1 with TRBJ2-3; 14 bases line up with TRBD2. V lost 6 bases to trimming and J lost 7 bases; unmatched junction nucleotides: 6. CDR3 length: 15 residues. Germline values: CDR1 WNHNN, CDR2 SYGVQD (reference sequence). The CDR3: CASSEGTSGSNTQYF. DNA of the CDR3: TGCGCCAGCAGCGAAGGGACTAGCGGGAGCAATACGCAGTATTTT.

The chain couples TRBV9 to TRBJ2-7; 8 positions match TRBD1. This CDR3 contains 13 residues. V shed 8 bases, J shed 5 bases, and the junction held 9 bases outside the gene matches. Germline V gene data show CDR1 as SGDLS and CDR2 as YYNGEE. CDR3 amino acids: CASSGQGLDEQYF. CDR3 bases: TGTGCCAGTTCCGGACAGGGTCTCGACGAGCAGTACTTC. The full variable domain, completed using reference TRBV9 and TRBJ2-7, is DSGVTQTPKHLITATGQRVTLRCSPRSGDLSVYWYQQSLDQGLQFLIQYYNGEERAKGNILERFSAQQFPDLHSELNLSSLELGDSALYFCASSGQGLDEQYFGPGTRLTVT.

This clone was detected only a few times. J is TRBJ2-7 and V is TRBV18; tentatively, D is TRBD1 (5 bases). V was shortened by 3 bases and J by 2 bases, with 14 bases between the two germline ends. CDR1 KGHSH and CDR2 LQKENI come from the germline V gene. CDR3 length equals 15 residues. The CDR3 nucleotides read TGTGCCAGCTCACCTACAGGTTCCCGAGCCTACGAGCAGTACTTC. Its protein is CASSPTGSRAYEQYF.

The chain carries TRBV7-6 and TRBJ2-1, with 15 bases lining up with TRBD2. The V gene's germline CDR1 is SGHVS and CDR2 FNYEAQ. This CDR3 comprises 20 residues. The junction had 11 bases not matched to a gene; V was cut back by 5 bases and J by 0 bases. The CDR3 is CASSLGLAGGISSSYNEQFF. Written as DNA, the CDR3 is TGTGCCAGCAGCCTAGGACTAGCGGGAGGGATATCAAGCTCCTACAATGAGCAGTTCTTC. Supplemented by reference TRBV7-6 and TRBJ2-1, the full variable domain reads GAGVSQSPRYKVTKRGQDVALRCDPISGHVSLYWYRQALGQGPEFLTYFNYEAQQDKSGLPNDRFSAERPEGSISTLTIQRTEQRDSAMYRCASSLGLAGGISSSYNEQFFGPGTRLTVL.